The source of this T cell receptor beta chain is a study of identical twins. This clonotype has more than one count but fewer than ten. The germline V gene encodes CDR1 LGHNT and CDR2 FRNRAP. V lost 0 bases and J lost 4, with 9 bases in between. The CDR3 extends over 15 amino acids. From the 5' RACE reads, TCRdb called clonotypes with MiXCR, one entry per CDR3 protein. The table includes about 500,000 distinct CDR3 sequences, roughly 13% detected once. These data were likewise used in another study, on yellow fever vaccine responses in identical twins.

This rearrangement joins TRBV12-5 to TRBJ2-2; possible D gene TRBD1, 5 bases. The receptor's source is a woman aged 18-35 years in good health. The sample consisted of CD4+ T cells sorted from blood. In DNA form, the CDR3 reads TGTGCTAGTGGTTTGGTAGGAGACAGCACCGGGGAGCTGTTTTTT. It encodes CASGLVGDSTGELFF. The full variable domain, in which reference TRBV12-5 and TRBJ2-2 provide the parts outside the CDR3, is DARVTQTPRHKVTEMGQEVTMRCQPILGHNTVFWYRQTMMQGLELLAYFRNRAPLDDSGMPKDRFSAEMPDATLATLKIQPSEPRDSAVYFCASGLVGDSTGELFFGEGSRLTVL.